One sample yielded the 27 T cell receptor beta chains listed below, sequenced in a study of shared clonotypes between healthy human individuals. TCRdb's copy holds only in-frame clones and misses some; the assay was immunoSEQ multiplex PCR. The sample lists about 490,000 clones; over 65% were seen once. Sequencing used PBMCs. These receptor sequences come from a woman in her 40s in good health. Some clones in this sample may be carry-over from other donors' samples.

This clone was detected only a few times. The genes are TRBV28 and TRBJ2-3, with D perhaps being TRBD1 or TRBD2 (5 bases each). Germline V gene lookup returns CDR1 MDHEN and CDR2 SYDVKM. Trimming pared 5 bases from V and 6 bases from J, leaving 15 bases between. This CDR3 spans 14 amino acids. CDR3 in amino acids: CASSPIRGRDTQYF. Here the CDR3 DNA reads TGTGCCAGCAGTCCAATCCGGGGCCGGGATACGCAGTATTTT.

This clone was observed a few times. The genes are TRBV19 and TRBJ1-2; 7 nucleotides align to TRBD1. Germline-derived CDR1 and CDR2 are LNHDA and SQIVND (reference sequence). The CDR3 loop spans 12 amino acids. V shed 6 bases, J shed 14 bases, and the junction held 12 bases outside the gene matches. In DNA, the CDR3 is TGTGCCAGTAGAAGCCGGGACAGACCTTCGACCTTC. Its translation is CASRSRDRPSTF.

The chain recombines TRBV4-1 with TRBJ2-3; TRBD2 aligns across 8 bases. V was clipped by 0 bases and J by 6 bases; unmatched bases: 8. The CDR3 is made up of 16 amino acids. Germline loops: CDR1 MGHRA, CDR2 YSYEKL. CDR3 loop: CASSQDYTGGRDTQYF. The CDR3 DNA follows: TGCGCCAGCAGCCAAGATTACACTGGCGGGAGGGATACGCAGTATTTT.

The chain uses TRBV6-5 and TRBJ1-2; TRBD1 agrees at 8 bases. CDR1 is MNHEY, CDR2 SVGAGI, per germline. V gave up 6 bases and J gave up 4 bases; unmatched junction bases: 4. The CDR3 consists of 13 residues. The CDR3 sequence: CASSRDRLYGYTF. The CDR3 nucleotides read TGTGCCAGCAGCCGGGACAGGCTCTATGGCTACACCTTC.

This clone was found a few times. The J gene is TRBJ1-1, the V gene TRBV5-1; unclear D gene. The CDR3 is 13 amino acids. The V end lost 4 bases, the J end lost 1 base, and 8 bases lay between the germline ends. Germline V CDR1 and CDR2: SGHRS, YFSETQ. CDR3: CASSTRTNTEAFF. DNA for the CDR3: TGCGCCAGCAGCACTAGGACGAACACTGAAGCTTTCTTT.

The chain links TRBV27 to TRBJ2-7, with 7 positions matching TRBD2. CDR1 MNHEY and CDR2 SMNVEV come from the germline V gene (reference sequence). Trimming at V came to 2 bases and at J to 6 bases, leaving 19 bases not matched to a gene. There are 18 residues in the CDR3. The CDR3 sequence: CASSLLLGGSSAPGEQYF. Here the CDR3 DNA reads TGTGCCAGCAGTTTACTCTTGGGGGGGAGTTCGGCCCCGGGCGAGCAGTACTTC.

This chain joins TRBV6-5 and TRBJ2-3; D perhaps matches TRBD2 (6 bases). The CDR3 covers 16 residues. Trimming cost V 3 bases and J 4 bases, with 17 bases left between them. CDR1 is MNHEY, CDR2 SVGAGI, per germline. In DNA, the CDR3 is TGTGCCAGCAGTTATGGACGGGGGAGAGGTCCAGATACGCAGTATTTT. This sequence encodes CASSYGRGRGPDTQYF.

The chain joins TRBV7-9 to TRBJ2-1; 11 nucleotides match TRBD2. The CDR3 consists of 16 residues. Germline V lookup: CDR1 SEHNR, CDR2 FQNEAQ (reference sequence). V shed 7 bases, J shed 2 bases, and the junction held 7 bases outside the gene matches. Here the CDR3 reads CASIRLAGTTYNEQFF. The CDR3 DNA is TGTGCCAGCATCCGACTAGCGGGGACGACCTACAATGAGCAGTTCTTC.

The chain is built from TRBV5-1 and TRBJ2-2; D unresolved. The CDR3 length is 14 residues. CDR1 and CDR2 from the germline V gene are SGHRS and YFSETQ. Deletions cut 1 base from V and 9 bases from J, with 13 bases between. CDR3 DNA sequence: TGCGCCAGCAGCTTGCCCGGGCAGACCCGGGAGCTGTTTTTT. This gives the protein CASSLPGQTRELFF.

The chain employs TRBV5-8 and TRBJ1-4; D is uncertain. Germline V gives CDR1 SGHTS, CDR2 YDEGEE. This CDR3 region has 16 residues. The germline V and J ends were trimmed by 0 bases and 3 bases, with 12 bases remaining between them. CDR3 DNA sequence: TGTGCCAGCAGCTTGGCCTCGGATGCTCCTAATGAAAAACTGTTTTTT. It codes for CASSLASDAPNEKLFF.

This clone appeared a single time. The gene calls are TRBV19 and TRBJ2-7; possible D gene TRBD2, 6 bases. The germline V gene encodes CDR1 LNHDA and CDR2 SQIVND (reference sequence). V was pared by 5 bases and J by 2 bases, with 16 bases between. This CDR3 region has 15 residues. The CDR3 loop is CASSPLLAKTYEQYF. The CDR3 nucleotides are TGTGCCAGTAGTCCCCTCCTAGCGAAGACCTACGAGCAGTACTTC. The whole variable domain, filled in from reference TRBV19 and TRBJ2-7, reads DGGITQSPKYLFRKEGQNVTLSCEQNLNHDAMYWYRQDPGQGLRLIYYSQIVNDFQKGDIAEGYSVSREKKESFPLTVTSAQKNPTAFYLCASSPLLAKTYEQYFGPGTRLTVT.

The rearrangement links TRBV4-3 to TRBJ1-6; no clear D gene. CDR1 and CDR2 (germline): LGHNA, YSLEER. The CDR3 runs 13 residues. V was pared by 0 bases and J by 10 bases, with 7 bases between. The DNA of the CDR3 is TGCGCCAGCAGCCAAGACTCAAAATCACCCCTCCACTTT. Translation gives CASSQDSKSPLHF.

A few counts support this clone. This chain connects TRBV11-1 to TRBJ2-1; the D is unclear. The CDR3 totals 13 residues. The germline CDR1 and CDR2 sequences are SGHAT and FQDESV (reference sequence). With 4 bases removed from V and 12 bases from J, the gap between germline ends came to 16 bases. This CDR3 is CASSSNPMGGQFF. CDR3 nucleotide sequence: TGTGCCAGCAGCTCCAACCCAATGGGCGGGCAGTTCTTC.

This clone was seen ten or more times. This rearrangement joins TRBV7-2 to TRBJ2-1; 7 nucleotides align to TRBD1. CDR1 is SGHTA and CDR2 is FQGNSA in the germline V gene. Losses at the gene ends were 3 bases for V and 8 bases for J; bases not matched to a gene: 10. The CDR3 is 15 amino acids. The CDR3: CASSFGRGPRHEQFF. Here the CDR3 DNA reads TGTGCCAGCAGCTTCGGAAGGGGGCCTCGCCATGAGCAGTTCTTC.

This clone was detected ten times or more. The CDR3 coding sequence is TGTGCCAGCAGTGCCGGGGCGACTGGGGCCAACGTCCTGACTTTC. Translated: CASSAGATGANVLTF. The chain carries TRBV6-1 and TRBJ2-6, with D perhaps being TRBD1 or TRBD2 (5 bases each). Trimming took off 4 bases at V and 2 bases at J, with 9 bases between the two ends. Germline values: CDR1 MNHNS, CDR2 SASEGT. The CDR3 covers 15 residues.

J is TRBJ1-5 and V is TRBV11-2; D is unclear. The CDR3 runs to 15 residues. The germline gives CDR1 SGHAT, CDR2 FQNNGV. Trimming cost V 0 bases and J 5 bases, with 11 bases left between them. CDR3 coding DNA: TGTGCCAGCAGCTTAGATCCCGACACAGATCAGCCCCAGCATTTT. It yields the protein CASSLDPDTDQPQHF.

The genes are TRBV11-2 and TRBJ2-7, with D possibly being TRBD1 (6 bases). V shed 4 bases and J shed 7 bases, with 23 bases lying between them. CDR1 and CDR2 from the germline V gene are SGHAT and FQNNGV. The CDR3 totals 16 residues. In DNA form, the CDR3 reads TGTGCCAGCAGCTCAACACCGGGACACCAAAACGGAGAGCAGTACTTC. Its protein is CASSSTPGHQNGEQYF.

V usage is TRBV28 and J usage is TRBJ2-7, with 9 bases matching TRBD1. CDR3 length equals 13 residues. Trimming took 2 bases from V and 10 from J; bases not matched to a gene: 6. In germline, CDR1 is MDHEN, CDR2 SYDVKM. The CDR3 nucleotides read TGTGCCAGCAGTTTAGGGACAGGGAGGCAACAGTACTTC. Translated, it gives CASSLGTGRQQYF.

The rearrangement links TRBV28 to TRBJ1-5; the D gene is possibly TRBD1 (5 bases). Germline CDR1 is MDHEN and CDR2 is SYDVKM. With 4 bases removed from V and 6 bases from J, the gap between germline ends came to 19 bases. The CDR3 is 16 residues long. This CDR3 reads CASSSTGTGYLQPQHF. CDR3 DNA: TGTGCCAGCAGTTCGACCGGGACCGGATATCTTCAGCCCCAGCATTTT.

This chain joins TRBV29-1 and TRBJ2-1; 8 bases map to TRBD2. J gave up 4 bases and V 7 bases, and 6 bases lay outside the gene matches. CDR1 SQVTM and CDR2 ANQGSEA come from the germline V gene. The CDR3 sequence is 13 residues long. Here the CDR3 reads CSGSGSQYNEQFF. The DNA of the CDR3 is TGCAGCGGAAGCGGGAGTCAGTACAATGAGCAGTTCTTC.

The rearrangement uses TRBV10-2 and TRBJ1-5; a weak D match, TRBD1 (5 bases). The CDR3 has 12 residues. Between the trimmed V and J ends, which lost 6 bases and 7 bases, there was a span of 10 bases. Germline-derived CDR1 and CDR2 are WSHSY and SAAADI. In DNA, the CDR3 is TGCGCCAGCAGCCCCGGGGCACAGCCCCAGCATTTT. This encodes CASSPGAQPQHF.

V is TRBV5-1 and J is TRBJ1-5; D is undetermined. Trimming took off 5 bases at V and 3 bases at J, with 12 bases between the two ends. Germline V lookup: CDR1 SGHRS, CDR2 YFSETQ. The CDR3 spans 14 residues. The CDR3 loop is CASSPEGTNQPQHF. In DNA, the CDR3 is TGCGCCAGCAGTCCGGAAGGAACCAATCAGCCCCAGCATTTT.

V usage is TRBV7-8 and J usage is TRBJ2-1, with D maybe TRBD1 (5 bases). Germline values: CDR1 SGHVS, CDR2 FQNEAQ. The CDR3 totals 15 residues. V gave up 1 base and J gave up 8 bases, with 15 bases separating them. The CDR3 spells CASSLVGAATDEQFF. DNA of the CDR3: TGTGCCAGCAGCTTAGTAGGGGCCGCTACGGATGAGCAGTTCTTC.

V usage is TRBV7-9 and J usage is TRBJ2-2; weak D call: TRBD2 (5 bases). Germline V gene data show CDR1 as SEHNR and CDR2 as FQNEAQ (reference sequence). The CDR3 is made up of 15 amino acids. V was cut by 5 bases and J by 2 bases, with 12 bases left in between. CDR3 bases: TGTGCCAGCAGCACCGGGGTGGTCAACACCGGGGAGCTGTTTTTT. Translation: CASSTGVVNTGELFF.

The V call is TRBV4-1, the J call TRBJ1-1; 7 positions agree with TRBD1. Germline CDR1 is MGHRA and CDR2 is YSYEKL. V lost 1 base, J lost 0 bases, and 2 bases stayed unmatched. The CDR3 length is 15 residues. CDR3 region: CASSQGTGMNTEAFF. The CDR3 region has the DNA TGCGCCAGCAGCCAAGGGACAGGAATGAACACTGAAGCTTTCTTT.

This clone was seen many times. The gene calls are TRBV30 and TRBJ2-1; D remains ambiguous. The V gene's germline CDR1 is GTSNPN and CDR2 SVGIG (reference sequence). This CDR3 is built from 13 residues. V was cut by 5 bases and J by 6 bases, with 14 bases left in between. DNA for the CDR3: TGTGCCTGGTCCGCCGGTCCGCCCAATGAGCAGTTCTTC. It codes for CAWSAGPPNEQFF.

A few counts support this clone. Additional DNA sequences in this sample encode the identical CDR3. This sequence joins TRBV5-1 and TRBJ2-7; D unclear. With 0 bases removed from V and 2 bases from J, the gap between germline ends came to 9 bases. The germline V gene has CDR1 SGHRS and CDR2 YFSETQ. This CDR3 region has 14 residues. The CDR3 here is CASSLGVLTYEQYF. The DNA for the CDR3 is TGCGCCAGCAGCTTGGGTGTGCTCACCTACGAGCAGTACTTC.